This TCR beta chain was documented in a study of blood T cell repertoires in COVID-19. Across the whole study: Acute-phase and convalescent COVID-19 samples originated in the United States, Italy and Spain. T cells, B-cell-depleted T cells, or PBMCs provided the cDNA or gDNA that served as material.

V was pared by 5 bases and J by 2 bases, with 12 bases between. CDR3 length equals 14 residues. Germline-derived CDR1 and CDR2 are SGHTA and FQGTGA. The Seattle site enrolled patients during active infection and followed them longitudinally. Original processing notes: Researchers report that nucleated cell counts were estimated from reference gene primer amplification. This table comes from immunoSEQ multiplex PCR, and its TCRdb copy is limited to in-frame clones, with some not included. V, J and clone size derive from that table, while D and trimming were established from the DNA sequence. The table lists 240,000 or so clones, 81% of them singletons.

The sequence was obtained from an elderly woman with COVID-19, enrolled during active disease. The sequencing input was peripheral blood. The chain links TRBV7-3 to TRBJ1-1; D possibly corresponds to TRBD1 (5 bases). Here the CDR3 reads CASSPRGGNTEAFF. CDR3 nucleotides: TGTGCCAGCAGCCCCCGGGGGGGAAACACTGAAGCTTTCTTT.